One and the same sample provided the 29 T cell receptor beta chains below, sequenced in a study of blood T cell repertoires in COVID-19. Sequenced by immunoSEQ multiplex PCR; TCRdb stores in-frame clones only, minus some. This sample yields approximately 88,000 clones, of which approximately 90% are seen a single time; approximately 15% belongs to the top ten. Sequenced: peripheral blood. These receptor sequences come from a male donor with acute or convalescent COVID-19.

The CDR3: CASSQDHGQHYGYTF. The CDR3 region has the DNA TGTGCCAGCAGCCAAGATCACGGACAACACTATGGCTACACCTTC. The V gene is TRBV4-2, the J gene TRBJ1-2; TRBD1 is a possible D gene (5 bases). The V and J ends lost 0 bases and 3 bases respectively, with 11 bases between them. The CDR3 loop spans 15 amino acids. Germline CDR1 is LGHNA and CDR2 is YNFKEQ.

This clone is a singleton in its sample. Here the CDR3 reads CASSATPPGLQETQYF. CDR3 sequence (DNA): TGTGCCAGCAGTGCCACCCCTCCGGGACTCCAAGAGACCCAGTACTTC. The chain couples TRBV27 to TRBJ2-5, with D maybe TRBD2 (6 bases). The CDR3 has 16 residues. With 5 bases removed from V and 1 base from J, the gap between germline ends came to 17 bases. CDR1 is MNHEY, CDR2 SMNVEV, per germline (reference sequence).

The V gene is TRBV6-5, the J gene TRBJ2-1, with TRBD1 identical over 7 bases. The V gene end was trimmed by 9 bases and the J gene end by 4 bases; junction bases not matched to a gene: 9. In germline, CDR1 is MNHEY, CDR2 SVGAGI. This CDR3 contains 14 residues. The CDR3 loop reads CASAGTANYNEQFF. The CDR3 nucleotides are TGTGCCAGTGCCGGGACAGCAAATTACAATGAGCAGTTCTTC.

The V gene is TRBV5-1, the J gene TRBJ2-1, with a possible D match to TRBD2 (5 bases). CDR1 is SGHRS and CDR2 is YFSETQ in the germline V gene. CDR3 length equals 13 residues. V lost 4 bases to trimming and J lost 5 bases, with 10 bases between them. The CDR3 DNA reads TGCGCCAGCAGCCCCGGGGTAAACAATGAGCAGTTCTTC. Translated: CASSPGVNNEQFF. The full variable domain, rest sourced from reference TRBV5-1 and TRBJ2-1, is KAGVTQTPRYLIKTRGQQVTLSCSPISGHRSVSWYQQTPGQGLQFLFEYFSETQRNKGNFPGRFSGRQFSNSRSEMNVSTLELGDSALYLCASSPGVNNEQFFGPGTRLTVL.

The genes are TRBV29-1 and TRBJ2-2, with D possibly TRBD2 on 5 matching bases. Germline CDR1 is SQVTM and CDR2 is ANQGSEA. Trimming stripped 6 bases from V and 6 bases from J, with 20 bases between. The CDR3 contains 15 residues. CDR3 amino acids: CSVGKDSVTPGELFF. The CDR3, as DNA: TGCAGCGTCGGGAAGGACTCAGTAACGCCCGGGGAGCTGTTTTTT.

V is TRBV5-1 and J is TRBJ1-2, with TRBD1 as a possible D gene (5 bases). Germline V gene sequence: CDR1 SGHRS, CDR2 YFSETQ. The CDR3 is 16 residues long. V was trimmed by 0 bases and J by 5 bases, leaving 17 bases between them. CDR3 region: CASSLDDRGPRYGYTF. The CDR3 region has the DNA TGCGCCAGCAGCTTGGATGACAGAGGCCCACGGTATGGCTACACCTTC.

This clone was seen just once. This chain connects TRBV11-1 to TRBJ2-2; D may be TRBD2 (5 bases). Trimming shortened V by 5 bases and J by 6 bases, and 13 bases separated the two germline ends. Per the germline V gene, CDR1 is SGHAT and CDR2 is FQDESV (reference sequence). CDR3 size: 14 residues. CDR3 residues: CASSPTRVAGELFF. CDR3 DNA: TGTGCCAGCAGCCCCACGAGGGTAGCCGGGGAGCTGTTTTTT.

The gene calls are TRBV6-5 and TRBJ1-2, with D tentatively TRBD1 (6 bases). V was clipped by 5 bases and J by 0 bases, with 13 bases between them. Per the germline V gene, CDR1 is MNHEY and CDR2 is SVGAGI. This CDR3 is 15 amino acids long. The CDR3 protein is CASSRDKAANYGYTF. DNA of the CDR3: TGTGCCAGCAGTAGGGACAAAGCTGCTAACTATGGCTACACCTTC.

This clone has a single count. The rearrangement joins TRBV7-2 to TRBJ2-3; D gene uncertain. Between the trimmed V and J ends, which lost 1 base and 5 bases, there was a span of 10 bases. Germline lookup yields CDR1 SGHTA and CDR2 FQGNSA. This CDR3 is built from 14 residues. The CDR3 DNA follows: TGTGCCAGCAGCTTAGGACAAATGGGAGATACGCAGTATTTT. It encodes CASSLGQMGDTQYF.

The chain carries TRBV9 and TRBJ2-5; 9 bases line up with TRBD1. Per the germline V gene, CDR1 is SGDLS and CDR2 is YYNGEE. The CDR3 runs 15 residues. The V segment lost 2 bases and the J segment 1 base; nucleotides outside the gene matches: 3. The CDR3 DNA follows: TGTGCCAGCAGCGTGGCGACAGGGGGCCAAGAGACCCAGTACTTC. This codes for CASSVATGGQETQYF. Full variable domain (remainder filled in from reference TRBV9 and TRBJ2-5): DSGVTQTPKHLITATGQRVTLRCSPRSGDLSVYWYQQSLDQGLQFLIQYYNGEERAKGNILERFSAQQFPDLHSELNLSSLELGDSALYFCASSVATGGQETQYFGPGTRLLVL.

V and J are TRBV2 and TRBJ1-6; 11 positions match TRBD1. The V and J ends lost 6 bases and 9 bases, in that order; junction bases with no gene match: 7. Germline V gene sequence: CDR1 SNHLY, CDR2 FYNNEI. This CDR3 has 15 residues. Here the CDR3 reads CASRETGTGGSPLHF. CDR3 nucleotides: TGTGCCAGCAGGGAAACCGGGACAGGGGGTTCACCCCTCCACTTT.

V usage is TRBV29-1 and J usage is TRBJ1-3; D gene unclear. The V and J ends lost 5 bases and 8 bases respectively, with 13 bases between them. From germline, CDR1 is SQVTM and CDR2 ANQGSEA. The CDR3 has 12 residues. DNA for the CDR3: TGCAGCGTTATGTCGGGAAGGGACACCATATATTTT. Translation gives CSVMSGRDTIYF.

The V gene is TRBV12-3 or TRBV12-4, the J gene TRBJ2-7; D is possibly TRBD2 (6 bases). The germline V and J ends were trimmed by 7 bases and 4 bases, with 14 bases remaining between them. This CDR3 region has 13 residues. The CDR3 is CASTRTNRYEQYF. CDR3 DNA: TGTGCCAGCACACGGACTAACCGATACGAGCAGTACTTC.

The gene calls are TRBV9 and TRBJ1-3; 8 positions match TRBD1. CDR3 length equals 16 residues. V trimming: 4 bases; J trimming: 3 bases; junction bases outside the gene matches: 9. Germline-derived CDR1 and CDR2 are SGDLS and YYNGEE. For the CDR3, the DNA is TGTGCCAGCAGCCTTCGGACAGGGAAGAGTGGAAACACCATATATTTT. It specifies CASSLRTGKSGNTIYF.

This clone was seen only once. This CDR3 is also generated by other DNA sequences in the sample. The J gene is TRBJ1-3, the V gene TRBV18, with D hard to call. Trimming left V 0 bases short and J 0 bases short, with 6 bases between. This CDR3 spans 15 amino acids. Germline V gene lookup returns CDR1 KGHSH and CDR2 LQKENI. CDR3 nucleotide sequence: TGTGCCAGCTCACCACCGGGGAGCTCTGGAAACACCATATATTTT. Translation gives CASSPPGSSGNTIYF.

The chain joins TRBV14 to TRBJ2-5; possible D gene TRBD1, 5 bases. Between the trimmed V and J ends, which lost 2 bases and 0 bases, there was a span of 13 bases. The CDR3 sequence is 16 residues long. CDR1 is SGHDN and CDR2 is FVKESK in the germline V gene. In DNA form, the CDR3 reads TGTGCCAGCAGCCAACGGGCGTGGACAAACCAAGAGACCCAGTACTTC. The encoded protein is CASSQRAWTNQETQYF.

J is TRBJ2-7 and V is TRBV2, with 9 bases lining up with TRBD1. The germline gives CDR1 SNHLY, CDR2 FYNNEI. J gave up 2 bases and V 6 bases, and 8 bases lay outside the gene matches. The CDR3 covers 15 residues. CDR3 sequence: CASSEQGAKAYEQYF. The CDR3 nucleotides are TGTGCCAGCAGCGAACAGGGGGCGAAGGCCTACGAGCAGTACTTC.

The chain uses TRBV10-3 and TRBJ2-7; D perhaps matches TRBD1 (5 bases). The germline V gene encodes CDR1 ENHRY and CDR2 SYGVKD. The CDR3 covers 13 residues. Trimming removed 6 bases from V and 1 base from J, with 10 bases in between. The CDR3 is CAISLQVSYEQYF. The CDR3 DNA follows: TGTGCCATCAGCCTACAGGTATCCTACGAGCAGTACTTC.

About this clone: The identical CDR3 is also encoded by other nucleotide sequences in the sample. The CDR3 region has the DNA TGCGCCAGCAGCTTAGCGCCCCAAGAGACCCAGTACTTC. Translated: CASSLAPQETQYF. The rearrangement uses TRBV5-1 and TRBJ2-5, with D unclear. The CDR3 is made up of 13 amino acids. The ends were cut back, 2 bases at V and 1 base at J, with 6 bases in the middle. The germline gives CDR1 SGHRS, CDR2 YFSETQ.

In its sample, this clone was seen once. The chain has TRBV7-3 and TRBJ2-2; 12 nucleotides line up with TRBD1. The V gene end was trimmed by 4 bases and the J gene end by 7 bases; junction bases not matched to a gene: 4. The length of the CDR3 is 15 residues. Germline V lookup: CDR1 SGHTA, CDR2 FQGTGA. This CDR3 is CASSSGQGANGELFF. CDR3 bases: TGTGCCAGCAGCTCGGGACAGGGGGCGAACGGGGAGCTGTTTTTT.

The chain's CDR3 is CAWSVSRSTGELFF. DNA of the CDR3: TGTGCCTGGAGTGTATCGCGGAGCACCGGGGAGCTGTTTTTT. This sequence joins TRBV30 and TRBJ2-2; no firm D call. Germline CDR1 is GTSNPN and CDR2 is SVGIG (reference sequence). V was trimmed by 0 bases and J by 4 bases, leaving 9 bases between them. The CDR3 has 14 amino acids.

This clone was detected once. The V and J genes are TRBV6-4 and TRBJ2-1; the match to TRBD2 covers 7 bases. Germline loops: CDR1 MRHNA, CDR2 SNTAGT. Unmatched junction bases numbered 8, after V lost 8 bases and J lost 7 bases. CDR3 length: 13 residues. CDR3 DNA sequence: TGTGCCAGCTCGACCGGGGGGAGGAATGAGCAGTTCTTC. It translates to CASSTGGRNEQFF.

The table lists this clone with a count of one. The CDR3 sequence is CAIRPGHINEKLFF. CDR3 nucleotide sequence: TGTGCCATCAGACCGGGACACATTAATGAAAAACTGTTTTTT. The chain combines TRBV10-3 with TRBJ1-4, with TRBD1 as a possible D gene (6 bases). The germline V gene encodes CDR1 ENHRY and CDR2 SYGVKD. This CDR3 contains 14 residues. Trimming stripped 6 bases from V and 4 bases from J, with 12 bases between.

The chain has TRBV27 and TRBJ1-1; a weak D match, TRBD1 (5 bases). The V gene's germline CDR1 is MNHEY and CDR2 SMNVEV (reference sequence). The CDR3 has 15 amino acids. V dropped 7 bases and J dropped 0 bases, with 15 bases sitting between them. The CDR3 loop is CASTKWGGMNTEAFF. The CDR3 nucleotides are TGTGCCAGCACCAAGTGGGGGGGGATGAACACTGAAGCTTTCTTT.

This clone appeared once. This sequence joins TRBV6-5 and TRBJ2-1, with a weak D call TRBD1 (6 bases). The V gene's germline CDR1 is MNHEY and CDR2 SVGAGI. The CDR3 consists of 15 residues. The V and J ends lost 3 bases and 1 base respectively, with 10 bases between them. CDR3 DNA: TGTGCCAGCAGTTATTTCGGGACATCCTACAATGAGCAGTTCTTC. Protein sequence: CASSYFGTSYNEQFF.

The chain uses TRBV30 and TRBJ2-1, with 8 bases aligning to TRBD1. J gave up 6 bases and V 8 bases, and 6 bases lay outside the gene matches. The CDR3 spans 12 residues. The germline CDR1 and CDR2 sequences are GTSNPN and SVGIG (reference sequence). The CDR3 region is CAALTGVNEQFF. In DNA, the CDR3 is TGTGCCGCACTGACAGGGGTCAATGAGCAGTTCTTC.

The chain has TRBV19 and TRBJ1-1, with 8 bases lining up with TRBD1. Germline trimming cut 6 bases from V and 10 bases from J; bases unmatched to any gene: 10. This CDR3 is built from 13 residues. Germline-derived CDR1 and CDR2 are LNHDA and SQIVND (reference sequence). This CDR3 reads CASSLTNRGRAFF. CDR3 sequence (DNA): TGTGCCAGTAGCCTTACAAACAGGGGGAGAGCTTTCTTT.

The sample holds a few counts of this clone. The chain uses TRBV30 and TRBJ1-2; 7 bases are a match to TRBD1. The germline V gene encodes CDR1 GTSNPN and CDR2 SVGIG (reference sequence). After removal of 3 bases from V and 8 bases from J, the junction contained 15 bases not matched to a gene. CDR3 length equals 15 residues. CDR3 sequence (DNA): TGTGCCTGGAGCACTCCCGGGACAGCGAAGGAGGGCTACACCTTC. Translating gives CAWSTPGTAKEGYTF.

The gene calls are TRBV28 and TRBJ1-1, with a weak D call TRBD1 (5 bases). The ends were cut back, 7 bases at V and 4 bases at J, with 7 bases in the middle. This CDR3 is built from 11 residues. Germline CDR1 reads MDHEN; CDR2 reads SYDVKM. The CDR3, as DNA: TGTGCCAGCATGGGGGGCACTGAAGCTTTCTTT. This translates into CASMGGTEAFF. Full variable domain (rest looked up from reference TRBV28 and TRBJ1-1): DVKVTQSSRYLVKRTGEKVFLECVQDMDHENMFWYRQDPGLGLRLIYFSYDVKMKEKGDIPEGYSVSREKKERFSLILESASTNQTSMYLCASMGGTEAFFGQGTRLTVV.